The 9 T cell receptor beta chains given below trace back to one sample, sequenced in a study of molecular identifiers for immune sequencing clone quantification. Each CDR3 protein gets one entry after TCRdb re-called the PCR reads with MiXCR. The sample carries about 320,000 distinct CDR3 sequences, 20% to 25% recorded once. Input material: naive CD8+ T cells from blood, with Jurkat cell RNA spiked in. As for subset: FACS-sorted CD8+CD4-CCR7+CD45RA+ naive T cells. These receptors were obtained from a human donor in good health. Some libraries in this study had Jurkat cell RNA spiked in.

In the case of this clonotype: It may be a read error: a sequence one base away is much more abundant. The chain couples TRBV13 to TRBJ1-1; TRBD1 might be the D (6 bases). V was clipped by 3 bases and J by 5 bases, with 16 bases between them. CDR1 is PRHDT and CDR2 is FYEKMQ in the germline V gene (reference sequence). This CDR3 has 15 amino acids. The CDR3 region has the DNA TGTGCCAGCAGCTTGGAGGGACGGGGGGCGACTGAAGCTTTCTTT. Protein: CASSLEGRGATEAFF.

J is TRBJ2-5 and V is TRBV12-3 or TRBV12-4; weak D call: TRBD1 (6 bases). V was shortened by 3 bases and J by 5 bases, with 13 bases between the two germline ends. CDR3 size: 14 residues. CDR3 sequence reads: CASSFSGGQETQYF. The CDR3 region has the DNA TGTGCCAGCAGTTTTTCTGGGGGCCAGGAGACCCAGTACTTC.

This clonotype has a count of ten or more. The rearrangement joins TRBV4-1 to TRBJ2-7; TRBD2 is a possible D gene (6 bases). V was trimmed by 3 bases and J by 2 bases, leaving 11 bases between them. Per the germline V gene, CDR1 is MGHRA and CDR2 is YSYEKL. There are 14 residues in the CDR3. The CDR3 here is CASSQVRGTYEQYF. CDR3 bases: TGCGCCAGCAGCCAGGTCCGGGGGACCTACGAGCAGTACTTC.

There are many counts of this clonotype. The gene calls are TRBV5-1 and TRBJ2-7; D not resolved. Germline V CDR1 and CDR2: SGHRS, YFSETQ. This CDR3 has 14 amino acids. Trimming removed 0 bases at V and 7 bases at J, with 14 bases between. CDR3 nucleotide sequence: TGCGCCAGCAGCTTGGGAGGACGATTCTCAGAGCAGTACTTC. Amino acid sequence: CASSLGGRFSEQYF.

This chain uses TRBV7-8 with TRBJ2-5; a possible D gene is TRBD2 (6 bases). The CDR3 spans 15 residues. CDR1 is SGHVS and CDR2 is FQNEAQ in the germline V gene. The germline V and J ends were trimmed by 2 bases and 9 bases, with 19 bases remaining between them. Written as DNA, the CDR3 is TGTGCCAGCAGCTTAACAATCGCGTCGGAGGGGTCCCAGTACTTC. Its translation: CASSLTIASEGSQYF.

Ten or more counts support this clonotype. The chain is built from TRBV30 and TRBJ2-3, with D perhaps being TRBD1 or TRBD2 (5 bases each). CDR1 GTSNPN and CDR2 SVGIG come from the germline V gene (reference sequence). The CDR3 totals 12 residues. V lost 3 bases to trimming and J lost 2 bases, with 6 bases between them. CDR3 bases: TGTGCCTGGAGGGGGGACACAGATACGCAGTATTTT. As protein: CAWRGDTDTQYF.

There are a few counts of this clonotype. This sequence joins TRBV24-1 and TRBJ2-3; weak D call: TRBD1 (6 bases). Germline CDR1 reads KGHDR; CDR2 reads SFDVKD. Trimming removed 4 bases from V and 9 bases from J, with 13 bases in between. This CDR3 region has 13 residues. CDR3 DNA: TGTGCCACCAGTGACGAGGACAGAGCGACGCAGTATTTT. It is translated as CATSDEDRATQYF.

This clonotype was seen a few times. J is TRBJ2-3 and V is TRBV20-1, with 8 positions matching TRBD2. Germline CDR1 and CDR2: DFQATT and SNEGSKA (reference sequence). The CDR3 runs to 12 residues. Trimming took 3 bases from V and 4 from J; bases not matched to a gene: 0. CDR3 sequence (DNA): TGCAGTGCTAGCGGGGGGGCAGATACGCAGTATTTT. It codes for CSASGGADTQYF.

Regarding this clonotype: A read error may account for a junction end that differs from germline. The V gene is TRBV5-3, the J gene TRBJ1-3; the D is unclear. TRBV5-3 is an open reading frame, and its role is uncertain. The CDR3 runs 12 residues. Written as DNA, the CDR3 is TGTGCCAGCAGCTTAGGCCAGACCACCACATATTTT. Protein: CASSLGQTTTYF.